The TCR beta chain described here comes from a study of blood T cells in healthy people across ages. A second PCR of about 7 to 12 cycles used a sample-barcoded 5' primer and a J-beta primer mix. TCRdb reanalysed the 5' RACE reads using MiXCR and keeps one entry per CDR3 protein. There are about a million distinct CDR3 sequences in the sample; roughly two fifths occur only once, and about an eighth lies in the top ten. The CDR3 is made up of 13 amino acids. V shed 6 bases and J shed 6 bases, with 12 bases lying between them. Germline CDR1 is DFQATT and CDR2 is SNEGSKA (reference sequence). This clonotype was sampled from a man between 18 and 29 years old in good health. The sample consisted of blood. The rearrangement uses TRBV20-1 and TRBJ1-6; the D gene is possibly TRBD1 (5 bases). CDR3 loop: CSAERGVNSPLHF. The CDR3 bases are TGCAGTGCAGAGCGGGGCGTTAATTCACCCCTCCACTTT.